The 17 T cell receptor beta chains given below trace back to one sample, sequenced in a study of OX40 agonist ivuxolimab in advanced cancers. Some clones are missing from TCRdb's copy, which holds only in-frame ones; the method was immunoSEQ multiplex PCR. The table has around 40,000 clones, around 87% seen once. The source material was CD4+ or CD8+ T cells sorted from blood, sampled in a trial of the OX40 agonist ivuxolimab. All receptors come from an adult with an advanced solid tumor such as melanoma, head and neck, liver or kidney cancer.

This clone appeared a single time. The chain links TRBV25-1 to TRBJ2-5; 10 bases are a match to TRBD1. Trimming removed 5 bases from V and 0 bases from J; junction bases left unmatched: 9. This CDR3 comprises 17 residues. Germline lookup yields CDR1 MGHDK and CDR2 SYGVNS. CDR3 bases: TGTGCCAGCAGTCGGGACAGGGGTCCTACGTACCAAGAGACCCAGTACTTC. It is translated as CASSRDRGPTYQETQYF.

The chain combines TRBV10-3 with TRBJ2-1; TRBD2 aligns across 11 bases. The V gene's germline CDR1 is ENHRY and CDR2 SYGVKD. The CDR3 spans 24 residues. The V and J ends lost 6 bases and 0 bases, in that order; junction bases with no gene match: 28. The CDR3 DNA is TGTGCCATCAGCGCCTCTCTCCGAGAGTTTGGGACTAGCGGCCTCTTAAGCTCCTACAATGAGCAGTTCTTC. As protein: CAISASLREFGTSGLLSSYNEQFF.

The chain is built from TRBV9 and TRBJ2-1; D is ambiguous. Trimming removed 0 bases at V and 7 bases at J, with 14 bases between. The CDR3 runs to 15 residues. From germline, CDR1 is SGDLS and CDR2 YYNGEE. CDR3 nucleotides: TGTGCCAGCAGCGTAGAAGGAAGGATAATAAATGAGCAGTTCTTC. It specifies CASSVEGRIINEQFF.

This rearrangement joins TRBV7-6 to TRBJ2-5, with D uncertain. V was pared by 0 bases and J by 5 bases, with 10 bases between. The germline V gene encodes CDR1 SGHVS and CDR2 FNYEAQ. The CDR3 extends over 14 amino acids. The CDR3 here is CASSLAWGMETQYF. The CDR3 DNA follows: TGTGCCAGCAGCTTAGCTTGGGGAATGGAGACCCAGTACTTC.

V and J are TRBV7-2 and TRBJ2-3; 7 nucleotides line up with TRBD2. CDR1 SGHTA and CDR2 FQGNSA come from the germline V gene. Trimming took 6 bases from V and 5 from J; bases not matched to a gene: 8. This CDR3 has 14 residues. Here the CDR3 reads CASRRLARGDTQYF. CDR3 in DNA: TGTGCCAGCAGACGACTAGCCAGAGGAGATACGCAGTATTTT.

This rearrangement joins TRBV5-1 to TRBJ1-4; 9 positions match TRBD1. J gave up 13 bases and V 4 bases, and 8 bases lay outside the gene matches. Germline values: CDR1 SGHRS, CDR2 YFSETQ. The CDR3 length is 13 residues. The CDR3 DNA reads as TGCGCCAGCAGCACCGGACAGGGGAGAGGACTGTTTTTT. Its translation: CASSTGQGRGLFF.

The CDR3 loop is CASLDNGRNTEAFF. The CDR3 DNA follows: TGTGCCAGCCTCGATAACGGGAGGAACACTGAAGCTTTCTTT. The genes are TRBV19 and TRBJ1-1; no definite D call. Deletions cut 9 bases from V and 1 base from J, with 15 bases between. This CDR3 has 14 residues. CDR1 is LNHDA and CDR2 is SQIVND in the germline V gene (reference sequence).

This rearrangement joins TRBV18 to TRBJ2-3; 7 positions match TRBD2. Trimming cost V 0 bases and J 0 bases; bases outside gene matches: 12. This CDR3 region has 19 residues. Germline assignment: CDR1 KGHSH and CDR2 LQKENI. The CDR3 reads CASSPPIIERDTSTDTQYF. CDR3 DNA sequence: TGTGCCAGCTCACCACCGATAATCGAGCGGGATACGAGCACAGATACGCAGTATTTT. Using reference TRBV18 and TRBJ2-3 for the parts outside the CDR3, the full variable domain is NAGVMQNPRHLVRRRGQEARLRCSPMKGHSHVYWYRQLPEEGLKFMVYLQKENIIDESGMPKERFSAEFPKEGPSILRIQQVVRGDSAAYFCASSPPIIERDTSTDTQYFGPGTRLTVL.

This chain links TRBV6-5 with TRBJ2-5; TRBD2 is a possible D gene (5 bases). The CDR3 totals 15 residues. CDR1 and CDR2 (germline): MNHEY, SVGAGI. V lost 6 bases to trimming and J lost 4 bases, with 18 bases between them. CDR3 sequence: CASSSPGRGSETQYF. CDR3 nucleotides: TGTGCCAGCAGCTCCCCGGGCCGAGGGTCAGAGACCCAGTACTTC.

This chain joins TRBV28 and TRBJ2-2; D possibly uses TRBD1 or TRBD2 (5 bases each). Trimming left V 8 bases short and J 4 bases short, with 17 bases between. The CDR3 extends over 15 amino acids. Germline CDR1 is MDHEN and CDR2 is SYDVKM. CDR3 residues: CASRPTGHSTGELFF. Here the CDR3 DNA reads TGTGCCAGCCGCCCAACGGGGCATAGCACCGGGGAGCTGTTTTTT.

The CDR3 here is CSGGQGREKLFF. The CDR3 coding sequence is TGCAGCGGTGGACAGGGTCGTGAAAAACTGTTTTTT. The chain has TRBV29-1 and TRBJ1-4; 8 bases agree with TRBD1. The junction had 5 bases not matched to a gene; V was cut back by 7 bases and J by 7 bases. Germline V lookup: CDR1 SQVTM, CDR2 ANQGSEA. This CDR3 spans 12 amino acids.

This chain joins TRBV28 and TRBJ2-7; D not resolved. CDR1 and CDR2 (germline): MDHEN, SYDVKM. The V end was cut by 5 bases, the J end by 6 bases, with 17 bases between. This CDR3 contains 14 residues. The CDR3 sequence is CASSPLEPFREQYF. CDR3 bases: TGTGCCAGCAGTCCCCTGGAACCTTTTCGCGAGCAGTACTTC.

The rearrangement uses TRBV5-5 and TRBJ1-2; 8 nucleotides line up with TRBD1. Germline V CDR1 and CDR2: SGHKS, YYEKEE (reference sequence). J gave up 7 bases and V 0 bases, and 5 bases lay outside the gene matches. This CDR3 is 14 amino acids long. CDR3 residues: CASSLEAGGLGYTF. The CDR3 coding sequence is TGTGCCAGCAGCTTGGAGGCAGGGGGCCTTGGCTACACCTTC.

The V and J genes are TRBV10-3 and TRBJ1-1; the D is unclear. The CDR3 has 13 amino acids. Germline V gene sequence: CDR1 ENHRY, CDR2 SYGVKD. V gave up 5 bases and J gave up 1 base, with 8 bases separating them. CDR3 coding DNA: TGTGCCATCAGTCCGACATCGAACACTGAAGCTTTCTTT. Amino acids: CAISPTSNTEAFF.

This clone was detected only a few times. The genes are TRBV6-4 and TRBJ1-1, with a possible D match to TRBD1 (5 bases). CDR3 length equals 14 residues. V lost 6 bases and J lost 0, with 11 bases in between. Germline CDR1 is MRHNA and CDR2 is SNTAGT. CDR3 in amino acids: CASRDSSMNTEAFF. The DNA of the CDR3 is TGTGCCAGCAGAGACAGTTCAATGAACACTGAAGCTTTCTTT.

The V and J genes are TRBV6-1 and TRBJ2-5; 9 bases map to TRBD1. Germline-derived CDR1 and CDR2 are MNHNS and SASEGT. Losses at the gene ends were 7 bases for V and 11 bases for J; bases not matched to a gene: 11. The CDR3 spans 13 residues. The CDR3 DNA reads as TGTGCCAGCACTTGGACAGGGGTGGGGGAGCAGTACTTC. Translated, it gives CASTWTGVGEQYF.

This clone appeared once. The CDR3 protein is CAISESTEQETQYF. The CDR3 nucleotides are TGTGCCATCAGTGAGTCGACGGAACAAGAGACCCAGTACTTC. The chain recombines TRBV10-3 with TRBJ2-5; D unclear. Trimming pared 0 bases from V and 2 bases from J, leaving 7 bases between. This CDR3 is 14 amino acids long. CDR1 and CDR2 from the germline V gene are ENHRY and SYGVKD.